This T cell receptor (beta chain) was documented in a study of T cell responses to AZD1222 COVID-19 vaccine. Broader study findings: There were vaccine-associated CD4 TCRs across spike, dominant at 160-218 and 743-854. The donors showed a predominance of white British ancestry and of females, with possible underestimation of clonal diversity. Unmutated regions of variants are reportedly targeted by nearly half of spike-specific TCRs.

Comment on this clone: What it binds is not known.

Clones were sequenced by immunoSEQ multiplex PCR, and TCRdb holds only the in-frame ones, with some missing. The table includes around 110,000 clones, almost 95% detected once. The origin of this receptor is an adult who received the AZD1222 COVID-19 vaccine. The specimen was peripheral blood, collected 28 days after the second AZD1222 dose.

CDR3 amino acids: CASSATPATNEKLFF. DNA of the CDR3: TGTGCCAGCAGCGCAACACCAGCAACTAATGAAAAACTGTTTTTT. This chain connects TRBV28 to TRBJ1-4; no reliable D call. The CDR3 runs to 15 residues. The V gene lost 6 bases and the J gene lost 0 bases, with 11 bases spanning the gap. Germline V gene lookup returns CDR1 MDHEN and CDR2 SYDVKM.